This is a list of T cell receptor beta chains from one sample in a study of blood T cell repertoires in COVID-19. Sequenced by immunoSEQ multiplex PCR; TCRdb stores in-frame clones only, minus some. This sample has under 450,000 clones; just over 90% occur once, and the top ten carry around 0.86%. Sequenced material: PBMCs or T cells enriched from blood (not recorded which). The receptors here all came from a woman aged 40 to 49 who had been exposed to COVID-19. Both conserved end residues are trimmed from each CDR3. Each record gives: J gene, V gene, CDR3 protein.

>TRBJ2-2|TRBV7-3
ASSKRAGGPNTGELF
>TRBJ2-3|TRBV7-2
ASSSPGDTQY
>TRBJ1-1|TRBV27
ASSFRGRNTEAF
>TRBJ2-1|TRBV9
ASSLSDRIYGVYNEQF
>TRBJ2-2|TRBV9
ASSSETGALTGELF
>TRBJ2-3|TRBV30
AWGLDTQY
>TRBJ1-5|TRBV6-5
ASSYLFPGNQPQH
>TRBJ2-1|TRBV19
ASSILAGDYNEQF
>TRBJ1-5|TRBV11-2
ASSRQINQPQH
>TRBJ2-5|TRBV7-2
ASSSTVYQETQY
>TRBJ2-7|TRBV18
ASSHGTGASSYEQY
>TRBJ1-5|TRBV18
ASSPRDRGSPSNQPQH
>TRBJ1-1|TRBV7-6
ASSRSTLTEAF
>TRBJ1-5|TRBV7-6
ASSLEGGGNQPQH
>TRBJ2-2|TRBV18
ASSPYYSGTGELF
>TRBJ1-6|TRBV7-9
ASSSLTVLH
>TRBJ1-6|TRBV4-1
ASSQDRGALIGGNSPLH